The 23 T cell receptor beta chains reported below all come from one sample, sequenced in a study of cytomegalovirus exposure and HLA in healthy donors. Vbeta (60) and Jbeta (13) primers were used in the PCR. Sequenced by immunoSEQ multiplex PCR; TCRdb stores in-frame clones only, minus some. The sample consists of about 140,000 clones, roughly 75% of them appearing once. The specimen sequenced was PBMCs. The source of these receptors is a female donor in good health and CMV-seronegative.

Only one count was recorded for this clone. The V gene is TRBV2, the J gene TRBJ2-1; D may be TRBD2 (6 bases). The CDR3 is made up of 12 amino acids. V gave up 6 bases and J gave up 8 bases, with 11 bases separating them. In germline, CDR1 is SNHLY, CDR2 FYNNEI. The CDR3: CASSPKRDEQFF. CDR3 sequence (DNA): TGTGCCAGCAGCCCTAAGCGGGATGAGCAGTTCTTC.

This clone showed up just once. The CDR3 reads CSASLTGEEYF. The CDR3 nucleotides are TGCAGTGCTAGTCTTACGGGAGAGGAGTACTTC. The J gene is TRBJ2-7, the V gene TRBV20-1; tentatively, D is TRBD2 (6 bases). The CDR3 is 11 residues long. The germline gives CDR1 DFQATT, CDR2 SNEGSKA (reference sequence). Between the trimmed V and J ends, which lost 3 bases and 11 bases, there was a span of 14 bases.

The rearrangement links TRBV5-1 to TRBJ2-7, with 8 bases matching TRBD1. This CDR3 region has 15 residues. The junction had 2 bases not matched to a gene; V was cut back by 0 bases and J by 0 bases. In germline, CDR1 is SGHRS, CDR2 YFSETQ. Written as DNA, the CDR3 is TGCGCCAGCAGCTTGGCCGGGACAGGCTCCTACGAGCAGTACTTC. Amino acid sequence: CASSLAGTGSYEQYF.

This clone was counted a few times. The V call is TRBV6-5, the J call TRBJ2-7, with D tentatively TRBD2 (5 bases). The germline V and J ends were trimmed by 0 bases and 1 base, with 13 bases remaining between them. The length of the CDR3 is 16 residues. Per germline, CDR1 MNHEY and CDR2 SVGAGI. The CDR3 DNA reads TGTGCCAGCAGTTACTCGGGATTAGGCGGGTCCTACGAGCAGTACTTC. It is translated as CASSYSGLGGSYEQYF.

The CDR3 region is CASSYARGGYTF. CDR3 bases: TGTGCCAGCAGTTACGCCAGAGGCGGCTACACCTTC. This sequence joins TRBV6-5 and TRBJ1-2; D is undetermined. Germline V gives CDR1 MNHEY, CDR2 SVGAGI. Deletions cut 2 bases from V and 8 bases from J, with 9 bases between. There are 12 residues in the CDR3.

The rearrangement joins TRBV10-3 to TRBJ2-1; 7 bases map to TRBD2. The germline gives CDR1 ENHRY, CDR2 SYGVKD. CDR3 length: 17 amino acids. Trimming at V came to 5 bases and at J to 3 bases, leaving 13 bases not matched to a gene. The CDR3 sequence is CAISRGIAGPHYNEQFF. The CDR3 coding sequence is TGTGCCATCAGTCGGGGGATAGCGGGCCCTCACTACAATGAGCAGTTCTTC.

The CDR3 DNA is TGTGCCAGCAGCCCGGGGGGGGGCCGCCAGTTTAAGCAGTTCTTC. It specifies CASSPGGGRQFKQFF. The chain uses TRBV7-2 and TRBJ2-1, with 8 bases lining up with TRBD2. With V trimmed by 5 bases and J by 11 bases, 14 bases remained unmatched. The CDR3 runs to 15 residues. CDR1 is SGHTA, CDR2 FQGNSA, per germline.

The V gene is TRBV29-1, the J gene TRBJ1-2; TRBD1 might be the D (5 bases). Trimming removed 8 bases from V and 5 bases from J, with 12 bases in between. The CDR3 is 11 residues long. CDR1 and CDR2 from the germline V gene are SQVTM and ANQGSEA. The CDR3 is CSIGGYYGYTF. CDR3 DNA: TGCAGCATCGGGGGGTATTATGGCTACACCTTC.

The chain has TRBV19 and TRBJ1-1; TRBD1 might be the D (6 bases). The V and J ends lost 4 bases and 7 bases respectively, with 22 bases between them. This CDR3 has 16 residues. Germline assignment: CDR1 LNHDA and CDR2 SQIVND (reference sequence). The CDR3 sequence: CASSREPTGRTREAFF. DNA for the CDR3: TGTGCCAGTAGTAGAGAGCCAACAGGGCGCACCCGTGAAGCTTTCTTT. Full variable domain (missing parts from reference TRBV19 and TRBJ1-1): DGGITQSPKYLFRKEGQNVTLSCEQNLNHDAMYWYRQDPGQGLRLIYYSQIVNDFQKGDIAEGYSVSREKKESFPLTVTSAQKNPTAFYLCASSREPTGRTREAFFGQGTRLTVV.

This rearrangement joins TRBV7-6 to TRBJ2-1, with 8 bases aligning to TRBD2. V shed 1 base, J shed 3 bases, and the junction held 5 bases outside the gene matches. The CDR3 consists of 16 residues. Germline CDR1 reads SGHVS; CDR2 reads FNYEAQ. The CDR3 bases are TGTGCCAGCAGCTTAGGGGGGACTAGATTCTACAATGAGCAGTTCTTC. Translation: CASSLGGTRFYNEQFF.

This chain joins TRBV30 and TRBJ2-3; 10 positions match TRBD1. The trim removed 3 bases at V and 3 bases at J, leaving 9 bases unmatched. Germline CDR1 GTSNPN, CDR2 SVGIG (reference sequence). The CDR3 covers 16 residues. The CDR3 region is CAWRDPGQGITDTQYF. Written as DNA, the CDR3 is TGTGCCTGGAGGGACCCGGGACAGGGGATAACAGATACGCAGTATTTT.

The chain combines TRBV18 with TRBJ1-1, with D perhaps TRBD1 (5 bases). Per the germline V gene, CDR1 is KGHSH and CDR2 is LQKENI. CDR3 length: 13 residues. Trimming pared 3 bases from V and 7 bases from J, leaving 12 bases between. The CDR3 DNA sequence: TGTGCCAGCTCACCCGCCCGCACAGGTGAAGCTTTCTTT. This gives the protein CASSPARTGEAFF.

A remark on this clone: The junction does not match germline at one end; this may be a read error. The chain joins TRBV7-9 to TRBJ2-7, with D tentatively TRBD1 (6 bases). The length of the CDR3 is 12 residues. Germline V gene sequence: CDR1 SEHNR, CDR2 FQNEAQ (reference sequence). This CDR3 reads CSSSGTGNEQYF. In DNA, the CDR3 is TGTTCCAGCAGCGGCACAGGGAACGAGCAGTACTTC.

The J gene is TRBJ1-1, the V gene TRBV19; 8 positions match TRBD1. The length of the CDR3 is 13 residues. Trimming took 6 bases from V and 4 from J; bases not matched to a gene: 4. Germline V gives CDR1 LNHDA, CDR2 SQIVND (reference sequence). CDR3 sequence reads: CASRPQGGTEAFF. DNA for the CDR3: TGTGCCAGTAGACCACAGGGGGGCACTGAAGCTTTCTTT.

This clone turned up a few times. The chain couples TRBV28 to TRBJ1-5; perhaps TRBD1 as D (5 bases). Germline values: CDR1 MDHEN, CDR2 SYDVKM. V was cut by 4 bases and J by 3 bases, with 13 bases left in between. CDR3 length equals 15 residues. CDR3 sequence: CASSSLGGNNQPQHF. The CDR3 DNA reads TGTGCCAGCAGTTCCCTGGGGGGGAACAATCAGCCCCAGCATTTT.

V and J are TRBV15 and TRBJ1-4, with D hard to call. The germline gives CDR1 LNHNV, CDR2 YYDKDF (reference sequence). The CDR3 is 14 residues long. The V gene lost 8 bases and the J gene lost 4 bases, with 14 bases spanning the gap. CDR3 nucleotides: TGTGCCACCGCCCGTCCGGGTCTTAATGAAAAACTGTTTTTT. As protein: CATARPGLNEKLFF.

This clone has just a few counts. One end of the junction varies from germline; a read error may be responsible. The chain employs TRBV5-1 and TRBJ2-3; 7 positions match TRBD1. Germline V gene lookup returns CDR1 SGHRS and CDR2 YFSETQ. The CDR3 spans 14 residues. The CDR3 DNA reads TGCGCCAGCAGTTTGGGACAGCACACAGATACGCAGTATTTT. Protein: CASSLGQHTDTQYF.

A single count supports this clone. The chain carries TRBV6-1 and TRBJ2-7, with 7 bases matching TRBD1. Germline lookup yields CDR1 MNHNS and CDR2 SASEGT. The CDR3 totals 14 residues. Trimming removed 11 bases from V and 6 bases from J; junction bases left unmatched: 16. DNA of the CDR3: TGTGCCGTGCACAGGCAGGGGGTAAGAGGCGAGCAGTACTTC. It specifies CAVHRQGVRGEQYF.

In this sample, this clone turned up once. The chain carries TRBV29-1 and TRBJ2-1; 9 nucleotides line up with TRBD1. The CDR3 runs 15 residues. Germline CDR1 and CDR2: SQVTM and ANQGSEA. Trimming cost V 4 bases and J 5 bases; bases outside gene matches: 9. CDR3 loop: CSVAVSGTGNNEQFF. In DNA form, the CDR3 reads TGCAGCGTTGCCGTCTCCGGGACAGGGAACAATGAGCAGTTCTTC.

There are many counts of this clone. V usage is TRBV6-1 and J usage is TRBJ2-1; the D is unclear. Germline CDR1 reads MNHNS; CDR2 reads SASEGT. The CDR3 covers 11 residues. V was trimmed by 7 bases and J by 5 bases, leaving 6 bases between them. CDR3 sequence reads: CASNKDNEQFF. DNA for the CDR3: TGTGCCAGCAACAAAGACAATGAGCAGTTCTTC.

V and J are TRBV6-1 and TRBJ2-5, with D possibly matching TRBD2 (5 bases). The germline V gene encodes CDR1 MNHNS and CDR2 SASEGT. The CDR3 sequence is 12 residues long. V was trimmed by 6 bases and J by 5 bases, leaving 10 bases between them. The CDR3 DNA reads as TGTGCCAGCAGCATGTGGAGGGAGACCCAGTACTTC. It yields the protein CASSMWRETQYF.

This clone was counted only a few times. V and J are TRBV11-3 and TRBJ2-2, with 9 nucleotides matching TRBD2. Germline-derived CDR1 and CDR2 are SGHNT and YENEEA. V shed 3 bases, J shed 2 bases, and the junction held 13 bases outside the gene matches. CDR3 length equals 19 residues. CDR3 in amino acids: CASSFRALYSGSNTGELFF. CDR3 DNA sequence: TGTGCCAGCAGCTTTAGAGCCCTCTATAGCGGGAGTAACACCGGGGAGCTGTTTTTT.

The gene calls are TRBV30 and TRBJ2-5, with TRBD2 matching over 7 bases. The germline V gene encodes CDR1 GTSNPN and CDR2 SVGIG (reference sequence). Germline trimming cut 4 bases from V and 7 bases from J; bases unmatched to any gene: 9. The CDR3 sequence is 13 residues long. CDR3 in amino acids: CAWTPSGPATQYF. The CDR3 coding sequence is TGTGCCTGGACTCCTAGCGGCCCCGCGACCCAGTACTTC.